The clone carrying this TCR beta chain was detected once. Its target is unknown. This sample is drawn from a study of blood T cells in healthy people across ages. Broader study findings: PBMCs were not sorted, which prevented a conclusive comparison of naive versus antigen-experienced cells. TCR beta diversity was tightly associated with the proportion of naive T cells.

With a J-beta primer mix and a sample-barcoded 5' primer, a second PCR ran about 7 to 12 cycles. Every cDNA was tagged by a template-switch adaptor with 12 random nucleotides. Each CDR3 protein is one row after TCRdb ran MiXCR on the 5' RACE reads. Among about 1.4 million distinct CDR3 sequences listed, approximately 59% were seen once. CDR3 length: 13 residues. Germline loops: CDR1 MNHEY, CDR2 SVGAGI. With 4 bases removed from V and 6 bases from J, the gap between germline ends came to 13 bases. This TCR derives from a man between 18 and 29 years old in good health. This chain links TRBV6-5 with TRBJ2-7, with D perhaps matching TRBD1 (6 bases). Source material: blood. The CDR3 loop reads CASSLNRELEQYF. For the CDR3, the DNA is TGTGCCAGCAGTTTAAACAGGGAGCTCGAGCAGTACTTC.